This entry lists 21 T cell receptor beta chains sequenced from one sample in a study of T-cell memory formation after mild COVID-19. Each CDR3 protein is one row after TCRdb ran MiXCR on the 5' RACE reads. The sample has about 210,000 distinct CDR3 sequences; approximately 10% are singletons. What was sequenced was PBMCs or a T cell subset sorted from them (not recorded which). Receptors were obtained from a man between 18 and 35 years old who had mild COVID-19 (a few samples of this study predate the infection). Cell type and time point are not known.

In its sample, this clonotype ranks as medium-sized (0.01 to 0.1%). The rearrangement uses TRBV2 and TRBJ2-2, with 9 bases identical to TRBD1. The CDR3 length is 13 residues. V was clipped by 6 bases and J by 7 bases; unmatched bases: 3. Per germline, CDR1 SNHLY and CDR2 FYNNEI. The DNA for the CDR3 is TGTGCCAGCAGGGGACAGGGAGGCGGGGAGCTGTTTTTT. Translation: CASRGQGGGELFF.

This clonotype showed up just a few times. V and J are TRBV7-2 and TRBJ2-3; 10 bases are a match to TRBD2. Trimming cost V 0 bases and J 6 bases; bases outside gene matches: 3. From germline, CDR1 is SGHTA and CDR2 FQGNSA. This CDR3 has 15 amino acids. The CDR3 coding sequence is TGTGCCAGCAGCTTAGCTGCGACTAGCGGGGATACGCAGTATTTT. It specifies CASSLAATSGDTQYF.

The sample holds a few counts of this clonotype. The chain links TRBV3-1 to TRBJ1-4, with D unclear. The CDR3 is 13 amino acids. Germline CDR1 LGHDT, CDR2 YNNKEL (reference sequence). V was pared by 1 base and J by 5 bases, with 5 bases between. The CDR3: CASSQGWNEKLFF. The CDR3 DNA reads TGTGCCAGCAGCCAAGGCTGGAATGAAAAACTGTTTTTT.

This clonotype was recorded at least ten times. This chain links TRBV4-1 with TRBJ2-1; unclear D gene. Trimming pared 4 bases from V and 5 bases from J, leaving 12 bases between. The CDR3 extends over 14 amino acids. CDR1 is MGHRA, CDR2 YSYEKL, per germline. In DNA, the CDR3 is TGCGCCAGCAGCCGATGGCAGGCCAACAATGAGCAGTTCTTC. It translates to CASSRWQANNEQFF.

In this sample, this clonotype turned up a few times. This sequence joins TRBV7-9 and TRBJ1-1; 8 nucleotides agree with TRBD1. This CDR3 has 15 residues. The germline CDR1 and CDR2 sequences are SEHNR and FQNEAQ (reference sequence). Trimming cost V 5 bases and J 4 bases; bases outside gene matches: 9. CDR3 in DNA: TGTGCCAGCAGCAAGCCACAGGGGGTTAGCACTGAAGCTTTCTTT. Its protein product is CASSKPQGVSTEAFF.

There are many counts of this clonotype. V and J are TRBV19 and TRBJ1-2; D ambiguous. Trimming shortened V by 1 base and J by 10 bases, and 7 bases separated the two germline ends. The germline V gene encodes CDR1 LNHDA and CDR2 SQIVND (reference sequence). The CDR3 sequence is 11 residues long. CDR3 sequence: CASSIGEAYTF. The CDR3 DNA reads as TGTGCCAGTAGTATAGGGGAGGCCTACACCTTC.

The CDR3 DNA reads as TGTGCCAGCAGTTTAAGAGGGGGCCGGAGTAACACTGAAGCTTTCTTT. Translating gives CASSLRGGRSNTEAFF. The J gene is TRBJ1-1, the V gene TRBV12-3 or TRBV12-4, with 7 bases that match TRBD1. Trimming at V came to 2 bases and at J to 2 bases, leaving 8 bases not matched to a gene. The CDR3 extends over 16 amino acids.

This clonotype was recorded a few times. The chain joins TRBV4-1 to TRBJ2-2, with 7 bases aligning to TRBD2. Trimming at V came to 2 bases and at J to 5 bases, leaving 2 bases not matched to a gene. The V gene's germline CDR1 is MGHRA and CDR2 YSYEKL. The CDR3 spans 14 residues. In DNA form, the CDR3 reads TGCGCCAGCAGCCAACCCGGGGGGACCGGGGAGCTGTTTTTT. It translates to CASSQPGGTGELFF.

This clonotype was found a few times. The chain couples TRBV7-2 to TRBJ2-5, with D possibly matching TRBD1 (6 bases). Germline-derived CDR1 and CDR2 are SGHTA and FQGNSA. V lost 0 bases and J 5 bases, leaving 13 bases between the germline ends. This CDR3 has 15 residues. The CDR3 loop reads CASSLAYRVVETQYF. The CDR3 bases are TGTGCCAGCAGCTTAGCCTACAGGGTGGTGGAGACCCAGTACTTC.

The chain combines TRBV4-3 with TRBJ2-7; TRBD1 aligns across 8 bases. V lost 2 bases and J lost 4; bases outside the gene matches: 7. Germline values: CDR1 LGHNA, CDR2 YSLEER. The CDR3 contains 15 residues. CDR3 amino acids: CASSQYLTGGYEQYF. The CDR3 DNA reads TGCGCCAGCAGCCAATACTTAACAGGGGGATACGAGCAGTACTTC.

The CDR3 nucleotides read TGCGCCAGCAGCTCGGACCATTCTGGCACCTACGAGCAGTACTTC. It is translated as CASSSDHSGTYEQYF. The V call is TRBV5-1, the J call TRBJ2-7; D unclear. This CDR3 spans 15 amino acids. The germline gives CDR1 SGHRS, CDR2 YFSETQ. V was pared by 3 bases and J by 2 bases, with 15 bases between. The entire variable domain, with the rest obtained from reference TRBV5-1 and TRBJ2-7, is as follows: KAGVTQTPRYLIKTRGQQVTLSCSPISGHRSVSWYQQTPGQGLQFLFEYFSETQRNKGNFPGRFSGRQFSNSRSEMNVSTLELGDSALYLCASSSDHSGTYEQYFGPGTRLTVT.

In the case of this clonotype: A junction end diverges from the germline sequence, so it may reflect a read error. J is TRBJ2-3 and V is TRBV6-2 or TRBV6-3; 8 bases are a match to TRBD2. This CDR3 region has 15 residues. Germline CDR1 is MNHEY and CDR2 is SVGEGT. CDR3 DNA: TGTGCCAGCGGTTCAGCGGGGGAGGGGGAAGATACGAAGTATTTT. Encoded protein: CASGSAGEGEDTKYF.

This clonotype showed up just a few times. V and J are TRBV5-1 and TRBJ2-7; the D gene is possibly TRBD1 (7 bases). The length of the CDR3 is 14 residues. Germline lookup yields CDR1 SGHRS and CDR2 YFSETQ. The V gene lost 6 bases and the J gene lost 1 base, with 14 bases spanning the gap. DNA for the CDR3: TGCGCCAGCACCACGACAGGGACTTCCTACGAGCAGTACTTC. Translation gives CASTTTGTSYEQYF.

V is TRBV5-1 and J is TRBJ2-1; D may be TRBD1 (6 bases). The CDR3 loop spans 14 amino acids. Trimming took 0 bases from V and 12 from J, leaving 16 bases between them. Germline loops: CDR1 SGHRS, CDR2 YFSETQ. DNA for the CDR3: TGCGCCAGCAGCTTGGACAGGGACCCCACACCGCAGTTCTTC. This translates into CASSLDRDPTPQFF.

This sequence joins TRBV15 and TRBJ1-5; D possibly corresponds to TRBD1 (6 bases). V lost 6 bases and J lost 0, with 15 bases in between. Germline loops: CDR1 LNHNV, CDR2 YYDKDF (reference sequence). The CDR3 loop spans 16 amino acids. CDR3 DNA: TGTGCCACCAGGGAAACAGGGAGTAATAGCAATCAGCCCCAGCATTTT. It is translated as CATRETGSNSNQPQHF.

This clonotype was picked up many times. This sequence joins TRBV7-6 and TRBJ1-1; tentatively, D is TRBD1 (6 bases). Germline CDR1 is SGHVS and CDR2 is FNYEAQ. The V end lost 0 bases, the J end lost 6 bases, and 14 bases lay between the germline ends. This CDR3 is built from 15 residues. CDR3 sequence (DNA): TGTGCCAGCAGCTTAGCTCAGGGGAAGCTCGCTGAAGCTTTCTTT. It yields the protein CASSLAQGKLAEAFF.

The chain combines TRBV7-2 with TRBJ1-2, with D uncertain. The CDR3 runs to 14 residues. From germline, CDR1 is SGHTA and CDR2 FQGNSA. Trimming took off 1 base at V and 8 bases at J, with 14 bases between the two ends. The CDR3 coding sequence is TGTGCCAGCAGCTTAGGAGGCGGGCCGGGGGGCTACACCTTC. This encodes CASSLGGGPGGYTF.

Written as DNA, the CDR3 is TGTGCCAGCAGCCGGACAGGTTCTGGAAACACCATATATTTT. Amino acids: CASSRTGSGNTIYF. The chain has TRBV7-3 and TRBJ1-3; 7 positions match TRBD1. CDR3 length equals 14 residues. Germline-derived CDR1 and CDR2 are SGHTA and FQGTGA. The V gene end was trimmed by 5 bases and the J gene end by 1 base; junction bases not matched to a gene: 2.

J is TRBJ2-3 and V is TRBV7-2, with D possibly being TRBD2 (6 bases). In germline, CDR1 is SGHTA, CDR2 FQGNSA. This CDR3 has 15 residues. Trimming took 1 base from V and 6 from J, leaving 14 bases between them. CDR3 DNA: TGTGCCAGCAGCTTAGAATCCCGACGGGGGGATACGCAGTATTTT. Protein product: CASSLESRRGDTQYF.

The V gene is TRBV5-1, the J gene TRBJ2-3; D may be TRBD1 (5 bases). The germline V gene encodes CDR1 SGHRS and CDR2 YFSETQ. The CDR3 totals 15 residues. V was clipped by 4 bases and J by 5 bases, with 17 bases between them. The CDR3 here is CASSLQDKPQDTQYF. CDR3 in DNA: TGCGCCAGCAGCCTCCAGGACAAGCCACAAGATACGCAGTATTTT.

This clonotype was counted ten times or more. The rearrangement uses TRBV5-6 and TRBJ2-1, with D unresolved. This CDR3 is 17 amino acids long. V dropped 4 bases and J dropped 0 bases, with 17 bases sitting between them. Germline V gene sequence: CDR1 SGHDT, CDR2 YYEEEE. The CDR3: CASSPVAQRSSYNEQFF. The DNA for the CDR3 is TGTGCCAGCAGCCCGGTTGCCCAACGGAGCTCCTACAATGAGCAGTTCTTC.